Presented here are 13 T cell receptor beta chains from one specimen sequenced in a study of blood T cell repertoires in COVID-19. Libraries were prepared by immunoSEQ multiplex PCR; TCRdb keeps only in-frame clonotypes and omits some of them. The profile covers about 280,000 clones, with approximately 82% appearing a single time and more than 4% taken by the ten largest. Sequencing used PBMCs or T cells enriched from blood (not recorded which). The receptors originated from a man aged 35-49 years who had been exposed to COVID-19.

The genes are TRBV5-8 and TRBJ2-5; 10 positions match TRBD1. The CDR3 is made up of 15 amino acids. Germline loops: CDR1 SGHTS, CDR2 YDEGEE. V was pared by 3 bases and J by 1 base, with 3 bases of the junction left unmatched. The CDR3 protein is CASSYGTGVQETQYF. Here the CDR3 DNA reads TGTGCCAGCAGCTACGGGACAGGGGTCCAAGAGACCCAGTACTTC.

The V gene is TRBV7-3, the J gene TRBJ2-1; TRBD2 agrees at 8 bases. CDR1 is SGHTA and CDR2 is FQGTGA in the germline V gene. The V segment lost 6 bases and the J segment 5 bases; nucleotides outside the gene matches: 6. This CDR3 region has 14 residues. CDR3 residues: CASRIAGPNNEQFF. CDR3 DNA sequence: TGTGCCAGCAGAATAGCGGGACCAAACAATGAGCAGTTCTTC.

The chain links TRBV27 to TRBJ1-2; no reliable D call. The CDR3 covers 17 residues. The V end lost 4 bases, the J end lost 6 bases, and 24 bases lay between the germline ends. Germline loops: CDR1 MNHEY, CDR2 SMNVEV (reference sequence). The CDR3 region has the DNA TGTGCCAGCAGTTCCCTAGGTAGTGCGGGGATAAGTAATGGCTACACCTTC. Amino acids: CASSSLGSAGISNGYTF.

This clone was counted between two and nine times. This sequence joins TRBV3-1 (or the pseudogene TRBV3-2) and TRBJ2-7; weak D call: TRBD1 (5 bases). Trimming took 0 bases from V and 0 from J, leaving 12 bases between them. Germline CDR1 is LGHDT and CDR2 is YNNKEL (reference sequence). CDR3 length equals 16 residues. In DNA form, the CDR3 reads TGTGCCAGCAGCCAAGATCTGGGGCCCTACTCCTACGAGCAGTACTTC. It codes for CASSQDLGPYSYEQYF.

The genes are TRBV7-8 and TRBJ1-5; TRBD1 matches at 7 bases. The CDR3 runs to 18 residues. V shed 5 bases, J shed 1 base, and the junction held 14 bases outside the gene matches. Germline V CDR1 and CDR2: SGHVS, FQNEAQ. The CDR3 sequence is CASSPLTRDRRSNQPQHF. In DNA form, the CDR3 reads TGTGCCAGCAGCCCTCTGACCCGGGACAGACGAAGCAATCAGCCCCAGCATTTT.

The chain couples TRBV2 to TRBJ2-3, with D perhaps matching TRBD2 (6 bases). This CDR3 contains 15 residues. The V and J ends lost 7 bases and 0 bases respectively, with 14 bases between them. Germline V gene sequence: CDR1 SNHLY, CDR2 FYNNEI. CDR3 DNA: TGTGCCAGCAAGGAGCCGGGAGCTAGCACAGATACGCAGTATTTT. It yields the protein CASKEPGASTDTQYF.

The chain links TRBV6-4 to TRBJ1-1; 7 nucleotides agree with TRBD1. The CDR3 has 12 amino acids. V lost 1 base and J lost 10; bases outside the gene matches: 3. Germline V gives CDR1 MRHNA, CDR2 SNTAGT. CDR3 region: CASSDFRGLAFF. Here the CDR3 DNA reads TGTGCCAGCAGTGACTTCAGGGGGTTAGCTTTCTTT.

As DNA, the CDR3 is TGTGCCAGCAGCCCGCAGGGGGCGGGTGAAAAACTGTTTTTT. It translates to CASSPQGAGEKLFF. This chain uses TRBV3-1 (or the pseudogene TRBV3-2) with TRBJ1-4, with 8 positions matching TRBD1. Germline CDR1 reads LGHDT; CDR2 reads YNNKEL (reference sequence). This CDR3 comprises 14 residues. The V segment lost 4 bases and the J segment 7 bases; nucleotides outside the gene matches: 5.

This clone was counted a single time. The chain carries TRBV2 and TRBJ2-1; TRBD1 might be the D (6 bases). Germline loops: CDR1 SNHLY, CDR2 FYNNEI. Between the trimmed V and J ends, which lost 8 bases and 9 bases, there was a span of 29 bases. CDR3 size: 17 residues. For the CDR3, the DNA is TGTGCCAGCCAAGGGGTCCCCGGGACAACCCAAAAGGGTGAGCAGTTCTTC. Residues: CASQGVPGTTQKGEQFF.

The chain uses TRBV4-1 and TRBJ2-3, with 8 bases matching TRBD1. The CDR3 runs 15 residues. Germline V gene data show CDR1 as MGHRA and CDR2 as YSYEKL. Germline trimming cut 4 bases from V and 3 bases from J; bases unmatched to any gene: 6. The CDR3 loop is CASSLNGQGTDTQYF. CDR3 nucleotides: TGCGCCAGCAGCCTTAATGGACAGGGTACAGATACGCAGTATTTT.

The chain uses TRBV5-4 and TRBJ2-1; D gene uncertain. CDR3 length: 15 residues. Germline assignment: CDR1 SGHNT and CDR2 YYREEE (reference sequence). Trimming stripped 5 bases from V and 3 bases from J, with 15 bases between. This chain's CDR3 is CASRGSGGFYNEQFF. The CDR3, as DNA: TGTGCCAGCAGGGGTTCGGGTGGCTTCTACAATGAGCAGTTCTTC.

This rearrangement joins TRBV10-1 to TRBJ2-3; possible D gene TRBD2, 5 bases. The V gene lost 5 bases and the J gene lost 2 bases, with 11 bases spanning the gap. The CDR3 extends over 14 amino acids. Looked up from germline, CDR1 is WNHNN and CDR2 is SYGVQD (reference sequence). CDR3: CASSKVRVTDTQYF. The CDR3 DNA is TGCGCCAGCAGTAAGGTGCGGGTCACAGATACGCAGTATTTT.

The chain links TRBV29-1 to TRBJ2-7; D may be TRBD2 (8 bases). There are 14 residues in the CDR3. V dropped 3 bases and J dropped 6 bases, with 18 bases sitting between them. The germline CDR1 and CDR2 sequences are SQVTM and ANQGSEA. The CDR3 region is CSVDSGTVRSEQYF. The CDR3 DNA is TGCAGCGTTGATAGCGGGACAGTTCGCTCCGAGCAGTACTTC.